This T cell receptor (beta chain) was captured by sequencing in a study of T-cell reconstitution after alpha-beta-depleted transplantation in children. It was with unique molecular identifiers that the TCRbeta library was prepared. TCRdb reprocessed the PCR reads via MiXCR and lists one record per CDR3 protein. Of over 120,000 distinct CDR3 sequences listed, around 9% are singletons. The trim removed 4 bases at V and 3 bases at J, leaving 6 bases unmatched. This CDR3 spans 16 amino acids. In this sample, this clonotype turned up many times. The V call is TRBV12-3 or TRBV12-4, the J call TRBJ2-3, with TRBD2 identical over 11 bases. The source was PBMCs, mostly from graft donor cells, collected 180 days after TCRalphabeta/CD19-depleted stem cell transplant. The sequence derives from a female patient between 2 and 15 years old who had a stem cell transplant for congenital amegakaryocytic thrombocytopenia, so the T cells may come from the graft donor. The CDR3 loop reads CASSSTGTSGTDTQYF. CDR3 bases: TGTGCCAGCAGTTCAACCGGGACTAGCGGTACAGATACGCAGTATTTT.